This T cell receptor (beta chain) was captured by sequencing in a study of blood T cells in healthy people across ages. The study, taken as a whole, reports: Naive CD4+ cell counts and diversity both ran higher in long-lived than in aged donors. While age rose, TCR beta diversity per million T cells dropped in a roughly linear way. The study found TCR beta diversity correlated strongly with naive T cell percentage.

Trimming took off 2 bases at V and 4 bases at J, with 20 bases between the two ends. The CDR3 is 17 residues long. Germline CDR1 reads LGHNA; CDR2 reads YSLEER. Researchers collected around 11 milliliters of peripheral blood from every single donor. Concerning this clonotype: Its specificity is unknown.

With a J-beta primer mix and a sample-barcoded 5' primer, a second PCR ran roughly 6 to 11 cycles. Each CDR3 protein gets one entry after TCRdb re-called the 5' RACE reads with MiXCR. The data hold more than 1 million distinct CDR3 sequences, with around 45% observed a single time. This TCR came from a woman aged 55-70 years in good health. Specimen: blood. The chain is built from TRBV4-3 and TRBJ1-2; D call uncertain. The DNA of the CDR3 is TGCGCCAGCAGCCAACCTATTCCGGGCCTCGGCTTCTATGGCTACACCTTC. Translating gives CASSQPIPGLGFYGYTF.